This TCR beta chain was sequenced in a study of T cells after yellow fever vaccination. There are 11 residues in the CDR3. V was trimmed by 8 bases and J by 1 base, leaving 5 bases between them. Germline-derived CDR1 and CDR2 are MGHDK and SYGVNS. As TCR cDNA was made by 5'RACE template switching, a universal primer site and UMIs were added. MiXCR was run by TCRdb on the 5' RACE reads, yielding one entry per CDR3 protein. Of around 350,000 distinct CDR3 sequences listed, over 5% are singletons. The receptor was derived from a man aged 25-45 years who received the YFV17D yellow fever vaccine. Source: PBMCs, taken 5 days after the yellow fever booster vaccination. The V call is TRBV25-1, the J call TRBJ1-2; D is unresolved. This CDR3 reads CASRLNYGYTF. The CDR3 region has the DNA TGTGCCAGCCGTCTTAACTATGGCTACACCTTC.